These T cell receptor beta chains were read from a single sample in a study of T cells in Graves' hyperthyroidism and ophthalmopathy. One entry per CDR3 protein, called by TCRdb with MiXCR from the multiplex PCR reads. Altogether fewer than 600,000 distinct CDR3 sequences are present, less than 15% being singletons, with the ten largest covering about 15%. The sample taken for sequencing was blood. The receptors were sampled from a middle-aged woman with Graves' hyperthyroidism. Both conserved end residues are part of each CDR3. The order of the fields is clone size, V gene, J gene, D gene, CDR3 DNA, CDR3 protein. A D gene is named only where the DNA matches it firmly. A row's size may be missing; if present it is once, few, many or a size class.

clone_size: few; v_call: TRBV14; j_call: TRBJ2-1; d_call: .; cdr3_nt: TGTGCCAGCAGCCGCAGGGACCATGAGCAGTTCTTC; cdr3_aa: CASSRRDHEQFF
clone_size: many; v_call: TRBV2; j_call: TRBJ1-2; d_call: TRBD1; cdr3_nt: TGTGCCAGCAGTTTTTTGGGACAGCCCTATGGCTACACCTTC; cdr3_aa: CASSFLGQPYGYTF
clone_size: .; v_call: TRBV30; j_call: TRBJ2-5; d_call: TRBD1; cdr3_nt: TGTGCCTGGAGGGCGGGACAGGGATCGGGGGAGACCCAGTACTTC; cdr3_aa: CAWRAGQGSGETQYF
clone_size: many; v_call: TRBV5-1; j_call: TRBJ1-1; d_call: .; cdr3_nt: TGCGCCAGCAAGGACGGCCCGAACACTGAAGCTTTCTTT; cdr3_aa: CASKDGPNTEAFF
clone_size: many; v_call: TRBV20-1; j_call: TRBJ1-5; d_call: .; cdr3_nt: TGCAGTGCTAGAGATCAAAGGAATGGGTATAGCAATCAGCCCCAGCATTTT; cdr3_aa: CSARDQRNGYSNQPQHF
clone_size: many; v_call: TRBV6-1; j_call: TRBJ1-1; d_call: .; cdr3_nt: TGTGCCAGCAGAGAACCAATGACAGCCTACACTGAAGCTTTCTTT; cdr3_aa: CASREPMTAYTEAFF
clone_size: many; v_call: TRBV28; j_call: TRBJ1-3; d_call: .; cdr3_nt: TGTGCCAGCAGTCGTCAGACCTCTGGAAACACCATATATTTT; cdr3_aa: CASSRQTSGNTIYF
clone_size: few; v_call: TRBV11-3; j_call: TRBJ2-7; d_call: TRBD1; cdr3_nt: TGTGCCAGCAGCTTAGCCGAGGACAGGTCCTACGAGCAGTACTTC; cdr3_aa: CASSLAEDRSYEQYF
clone_size: many; v_call: TRBV6-1; j_call: TRBJ1-1; d_call: .; cdr3_nt: TGTGCCAGCAGGCCTACAGGGTTGGGCACTGAAGCTTTCTTT; cdr3_aa: CASRPTGLGTEAFF
clone_size: many; v_call: TRBV12-3/TRBV12-4; j_call: TRBJ1-4; d_call: .; cdr3_nt: TGTGCCAGCACCATCGGCCGGACAGTCAATGAAAAACTGTTTTTT; cdr3_aa: CASTIGRTVNEKLFF
clone_size: many; v_call: TRBV20-1; j_call: TRBJ2-1; d_call: TRBD2; cdr3_nt: TGCAGTGCTAGAGATCCGGGACTAGCGGGCCTCTCCTACAATGAGCAGTTCTTC; cdr3_aa: CSARDPGLAGLSYNEQFF
clone_size: many; v_call: TRBV2; j_call: TRBJ2-2; d_call: .; cdr3_nt: TGTGCCAGCAGTGATATACTGGGCGGGGAGCTGTTTTTT; cdr3_aa: CASSDILGGELFF
clone_size: many; v_call: TRBV27; j_call: TRBJ2-1; d_call: TRBD2; cdr3_nt: TGTGCCAGCAGTTCCACCACTAGCGGACCCTACAATGAGCAGTTCTTC; cdr3_aa: CASSSTTSGPYNEQFF
clone_size: .; v_call: TRBV25-1; j_call: TRBJ1-5; d_call: .; cdr3_nt: TGTGCCAGCAGTTCAACGGACGGCCTTAGCAATCAGCCCCAGCATTTT; cdr3_aa: CASSSTDGLSNQPQHF
clone_size: many; v_call: TRBV28; j_call: TRBJ2-5; d_call: .; cdr3_nt: TGTGCCAGCAGTTTAGACCGGGAGTACCAAGAGACCCAGTACTTC; cdr3_aa: CASSLDREYQETQYF
clone_size: many; v_call: TRBV11-2; j_call: TRBJ1-1; d_call: .; cdr3_nt: TGTGCCAGCAGCTTTACTTACGGGGCTTTCTTT; cdr3_aa: CASSFTYGAFF
clone_size: many; v_call: TRBV12-3/TRBV12-4; j_call: TRBJ2-2; d_call: TRBD2; cdr3_nt: TGTGCCAGCAGCGGGAGGCGCACCGGGGAGCTGTTTTTT; cdr3_aa: CASSGRRTGELFF
clone_size: many; v_call: TRBV20-1; j_call: TRBJ2-7; d_call: .; cdr3_nt: TGCAGTGCTAGACTAGCGAGTGGTGGCGAGCAGTACTTC; cdr3_aa: CSARLASGGEQYF
clone_size: .; v_call: TRBV19; j_call: TRBJ2-3; d_call: .; cdr3_nt: TGTGCCAGTAAGGCGGAGTCTAGCACAGATACGCAGTATTTT; cdr3_aa: CASKAESSTDTQYF
clone_size: few; v_call: TRBV3-1; j_call: TRBJ2-1; d_call: TRBD2; cdr3_nt: TGTGCCAGCAGCGTCGGACTAGCGGGATCCAGCTCCTACAATGAGCAGTTCTTC; cdr3_aa: CASSVGLAGSSSYNEQFF
clone_size: many; v_call: TRBV28; j_call: TRBJ1-1; d_call: TRBD1; cdr3_nt: TGTGCCAGCTTAAAGGGACAGAGGAACACTGAAGCTTTCTTT; cdr3_aa: CASLKGQRNTEAFF
clone_size: few; v_call: TRBV7-8; j_call: TRBJ2-2; d_call: TRBD1; cdr3_nt: TGTGCCAGCAGTAGCCAGGGGGTCACCGGGGAGCTGTTTTTT; cdr3_aa: CASSSQGVTGELFF
clone_size: many; v_call: TRBV29-1; j_call: TRBJ2-3; d_call: .; cdr3_nt: TGCAGCGTACAGGGGAAGCGGGAGCCCACTAGCACAGATACGCAGTATTTT; cdr3_aa: CSVQGKREPTSTDTQYF